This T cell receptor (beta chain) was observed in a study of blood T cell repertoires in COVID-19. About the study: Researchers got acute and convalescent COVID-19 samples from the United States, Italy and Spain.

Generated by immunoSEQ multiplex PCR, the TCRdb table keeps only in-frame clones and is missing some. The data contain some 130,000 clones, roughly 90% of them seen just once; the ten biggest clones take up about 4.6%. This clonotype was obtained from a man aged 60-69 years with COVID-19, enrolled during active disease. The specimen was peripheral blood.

CDR3 DNA sequence: TGCAGCGTTGATTTTGGCTACCGGGGCGAGCAGTACTTC. It codes for CSVDFGYRGEQYF. The V call is TRBV29-1, the J call TRBJ2-7; weak D call: TRBD2 (5 bases). CDR1 and CDR2 (germline): SQVTM, ANQGSEA. The CDR3 has 13 amino acids. V lost 3 bases and J 6 bases, leaving 15 bases between the germline ends.